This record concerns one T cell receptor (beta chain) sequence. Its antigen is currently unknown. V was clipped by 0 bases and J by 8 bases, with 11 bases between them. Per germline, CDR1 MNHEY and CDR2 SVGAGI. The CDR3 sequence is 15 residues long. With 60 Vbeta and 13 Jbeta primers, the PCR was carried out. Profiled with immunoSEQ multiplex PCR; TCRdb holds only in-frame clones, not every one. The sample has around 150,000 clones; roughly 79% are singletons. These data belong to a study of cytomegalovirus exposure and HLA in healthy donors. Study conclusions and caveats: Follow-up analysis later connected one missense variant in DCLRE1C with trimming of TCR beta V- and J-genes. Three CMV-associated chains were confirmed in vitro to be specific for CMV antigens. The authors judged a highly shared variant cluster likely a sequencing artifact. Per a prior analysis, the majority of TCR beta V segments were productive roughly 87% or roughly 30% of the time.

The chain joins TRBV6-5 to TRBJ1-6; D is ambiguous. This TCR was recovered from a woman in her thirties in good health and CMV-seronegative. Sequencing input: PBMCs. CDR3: CASSYSRLLHSPLHF. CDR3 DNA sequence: TGTGCCAGCAGTTACTCGAGACTGCTGCATTCACCCCTCCACTTT.